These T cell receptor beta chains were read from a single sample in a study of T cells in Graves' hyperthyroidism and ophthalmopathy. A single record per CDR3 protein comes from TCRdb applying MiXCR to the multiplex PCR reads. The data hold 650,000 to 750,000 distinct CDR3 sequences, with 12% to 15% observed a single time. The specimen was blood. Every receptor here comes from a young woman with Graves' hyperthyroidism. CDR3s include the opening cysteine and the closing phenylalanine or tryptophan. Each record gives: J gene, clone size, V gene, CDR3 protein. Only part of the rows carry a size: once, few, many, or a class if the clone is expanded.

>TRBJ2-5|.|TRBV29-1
CSVEGSASGRAETQYF
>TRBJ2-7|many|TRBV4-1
CASSPTGYTSHEQYF
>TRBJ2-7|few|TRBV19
CASSSQVTGSYEQYF
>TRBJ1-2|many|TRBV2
CAWDPRGYTF
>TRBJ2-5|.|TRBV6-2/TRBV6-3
CASSSIQAGVETQYF
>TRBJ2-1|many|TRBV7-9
CASSPDSGENYNEQFF
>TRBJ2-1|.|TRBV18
CASSPALAGAPDEQFF
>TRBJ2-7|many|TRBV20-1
CSAREDLPYEQYF
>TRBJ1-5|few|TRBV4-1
CASSRSDRAGDSNQPQHF
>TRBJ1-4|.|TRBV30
CAWSVGVGNEKLFF
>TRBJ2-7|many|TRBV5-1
CASSLRFRQKSGILDEQYF
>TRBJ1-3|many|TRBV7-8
CASSGRTAGNTIYF
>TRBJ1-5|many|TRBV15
CATSREGTGGRQPQHF
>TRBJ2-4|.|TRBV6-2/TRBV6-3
CASSYSAGAKNIQYF
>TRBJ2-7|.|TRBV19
CASSIILGTGDSYEQYF
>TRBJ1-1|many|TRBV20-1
CSALQAPNTEAFF
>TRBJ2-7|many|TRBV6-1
CASSSSMYSYEQYF
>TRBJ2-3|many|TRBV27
CASSLLGTSGKSRADTQYF
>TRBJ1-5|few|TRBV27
CASSSGFGNQPQHF
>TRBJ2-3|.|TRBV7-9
CASSLAVTREKADTQYF
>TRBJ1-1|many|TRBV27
CASSHGTGVPDTEAFF
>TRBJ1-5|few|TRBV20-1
CSARKLGDPNQPQHF
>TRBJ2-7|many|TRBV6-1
CASSPILAGGPYEQYF
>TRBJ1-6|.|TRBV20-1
CSAWEGDRGYGVDSPLHF
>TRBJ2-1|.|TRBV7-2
CASSLVPDNEQFF